The 25 T cell receptor beta chains presented below share a single source sample, sequenced in a study of blood T cell repertoires in COVID-19 (dated by TCRdb to 2018 to 2020). The library was produced with the immunoSEQ multiplex PCR assay. Drawn from immuneACCESS, this table holds only the in-frame rearrangements with V and J called that TCRdb kept. Clones are partly lost; checked studies trace under half to an unresolved V gene and leave the rest unexplained. The sample records 310,000 or so clones, approximately 86% of which are singletons. The ten largest clones take up around 2.2% of the sample. Sequencing was performed on peripheral blood. All receptors come from a woman aged 45-65 years who had recovered from COVID-19.

V gene TRBV2 combines with J gene TRBJ2-2; a weak D match, TRBD1 (6 bases). This CDR3 has 15 residues. The germline gives CDR1 SNHLY, CDR2 FYNNEI. The germline V and J ends were trimmed by 6 bases and 4 bases, with 15 bases remaining between them. The CDR3 is CASSVTQGSTGELFF. The CDR3 DNA reads TGTGCCAGCAGCGTGACTCAGGGGAGCACCGGGGAGCTGTTTTTT.

This clone has just one count. J is TRBJ2-4 and V is TRBV3-1 (or the pseudogene TRBV3-2); D possibly corresponds to TRBD1 (5 bases). Germline V gene data show CDR1 as LGHDT and CDR2 as YNNKEL (reference sequence). Trimming took off 1 base at V and 12 bases at J, with 13 bases between the two ends. The CDR3 has 13 residues. Here the CDR3 DNA reads TGTGCCAGCAGCCAAGGACGCAGGGTAGCTCAGTACTTC. Protein: CASSQGRRVAQYF.

The J gene is TRBJ2-7, the V gene TRBV5-5, with D possibly TRBD1 on 6 matching bases. CDR1 is SGHKS, CDR2 YYEKEE, per germline (reference sequence). The CDR3 is 19 residues long. The V end was cut by 0 bases, the J end by 0 bases, with 22 bases between. The CDR3: CASSLASSGNRVPSYEQYF. The CDR3 DNA reads as TGTGCCAGCAGCTTGGCGAGTTCAGGGAACAGGGTCCCCTCCTACGAGCAGTACTTC.

The gene calls are TRBV6-5 and TRBJ1-4; D call uncertain. Germline loops: CDR1 MNHEY, CDR2 SVGAGI. V lost 7 bases and J 4 bases, leaving 13 bases between the germline ends. The CDR3 runs 14 residues. CDR3 DNA: TGTGCCAGCACATACTCCCGGAGTAATGAAAAACTGTTTTTT. Translating it yields CASTYSRSNEKLFF.

V usage is TRBV12-3 or TRBV12-4 and J usage is TRBJ2-7; possible D gene TRBD1, 6 bases. The CDR3 is 13 residues long. V was trimmed by 2 bases and J by 5 bases, leaving 10 bases between them. CDR3 in amino acids: CASSLNRVHEQYF. The CDR3 region has the DNA TGTGCCAGCAGTTTAAACAGGGTACACGAGCAGTACTTC.

As to this clone: Other nucleotide sequences in the sample specify the same CDR3. V is TRBV2 and J is TRBJ2-2; D not certain. The CDR3 runs to 13 residues. Germline loops: CDR1 SNHLY, CDR2 FYNNEI. Trimming took off 3 bases at V and 3 bases at J, with 5 bases between the two ends. CDR3 amino acids: CASSDGYTGELFF. For the CDR3, the DNA is TGTGCCAGCAGTGACGGGTACACCGGGGAGCTGTTTTTT.

The chain uses TRBV28 and TRBJ1-1; TRBD1 is a possible D gene (6 bases). V was trimmed by 3 bases and J by 1 base, leaving 15 bases between them. The CDR3 length is 16 residues. From germline, CDR1 is MDHEN and CDR2 SYDVKM. CDR3 sequence: CASSFSQGLENTEAFF. The CDR3 DNA sequence: TGTGCCAGCAGTTTCTCACAGGGTCTGGAGAACACTGAAGCTTTCTTT.

In DNA form, the CDR3 reads TGTGCCAGCAGCTTATACAGGGATTCCTACGAGCAGTACTTC. Translating gives CASSLYRDSYEQYF. The chain uses TRBV11-2 and TRBJ2-7; D perhaps matches TRBD1 (6 bases). The germline V gene has CDR1 SGHAT and CDR2 FQNNGV. This CDR3 is built from 14 residues. V was pared by 2 bases and J by 1 base, with 9 bases between.

Only one count was recorded for this clone. The V gene is TRBV30, the J gene TRBJ2-7, with a possible D match to TRBD1 (5 bases). Trimming took 2 bases from V and 5 from J, leaving 7 bases between them. There are 11 residues in the CDR3. Germline CDR1 reads GTSNPN; CDR2 reads SVGIG (reference sequence). The CDR3 nucleotides read TGTGCCTGGAGTCCCAGGGACGAGCAGTACTTC. Its protein product is CAWSPRDEQYF.

This chain links TRBV9 with TRBJ2-1; D might be TRBD2 (6 bases). This CDR3 has 16 residues. The germline CDR1 and CDR2 sequences are SGDLS and YYNGEE. The V end was cut by 3 bases, the J end by 5 bases, with 18 bases between. The CDR3 nucleotides read TGTGCCAGCAGCGACGGACCCGGGAGAGGGAACAATGAGCAGTTCTTC. It translates to CASSDGPGRGNNEQFF.

The gene calls are TRBV7-8 and TRBJ1-3; TRBD1 aligns across 9 bases. With V trimmed by 4 bases and J by 5 bases, 6 bases remained unmatched. CDR3 length: 15 residues. Germline loops: CDR1 SGHVS, CDR2 FQNEAQ. The CDR3 nucleotides read TGTGCCAGCAGCTCAGACGACAGGGGGAGAAACACCATATATTTT. It is translated as CASSSDDRGRNTIYF. Drawing the rest from reference TRBV7-8 and TRBJ1-3, the complete variable domain is GAGVSQSPRYKVAKRGQDVALRCDPISGHVSLFWYQQALGQGPEFLTYFQNEAQLDKSGLPSDRFFAERPEGSVSTLKIQRTQQEDSAVYLCASSSDDRGRNTIYFGEGSWLTVV.

J is TRBJ2-5 and V is TRBV5-8, with D tentatively TRBD1 (8 bases). V lost 4 bases to trimming and J lost 9 bases, with 22 bases between them. The CDR3 consists of 15 residues. The germline CDR1 and CDR2 sequences are SGHTS and YDEGEE. The CDR3 loop reads CASSATGGGLRAQYF. CDR3 nucleotides: TGTGCCAGCAGCGCTACAGGGGGGGGTCTAAGGGCCCAGTACTTC.

This rearrangement joins TRBV6-2 or TRBV6-3 to TRBJ1-1, with unresolved D. The CDR3 extends over 15 amino acids. V was pared by 0 bases and J by 3 bases, with 11 bases between. Germline V CDR1 and CDR2: MNHEY, SVGEGT. The CDR3 loop is CASSYSINMHTEAFF. The CDR3 DNA sequence: TGTGCCAGCAGTTACTCGATTAACATGCACACTGAAGCTTTCTTT.

The chain is built from TRBV23-1 and TRBJ2-7; 7 bases are shared with TRBD1. TRBV23-1 falls under the ORF class, with uncertain function. With V trimmed by 6 bases and J by 4 bases, 6 bases remained unmatched. The CDR3 runs to 13 residues. The CDR3 DNA reads TGCGCCAGCAGCGGGACAGCCCCGTACGAGCAGTACTTC. It encodes CASSGTAPYEQYF.

The chain recombines TRBV2 with TRBJ1-5, with 7 positions matching TRBD1. The CDR3 contains 17 residues. V lost 6 bases, J lost 2 bases, and 13 bases stayed unmatched. Germline V lookup: CDR1 SNHLY, CDR2 FYNNEI. The CDR3 is CASRVDTTGDGNQPQHF. Written as DNA, the CDR3 is TGTGCCAGCAGGGTAGACACAACAGGGGATGGCAATCAGCCCCAGCATTTT.

The CDR3 region is CASSPGTGRLNTEAFF. The DNA of the CDR3 is TGTGCCAGCAGCCCCGGGACAGGGCGGTTGAACACTGAAGCTTTCTTT. The V gene is TRBV11-2, the J gene TRBJ1-1, with 9 bases lining up with TRBD1. Germline V CDR1 and CDR2: SGHAT, FQNNGV. The V and J ends lost 5 bases and 0 bases, in that order; junction bases with no gene match: 7. The CDR3 is made up of 16 amino acids.

This rearrangement joins TRBV28 to TRBJ2-5, with 8 bases matching TRBD1. CDR1 is MDHEN, CDR2 SYDVKM, per germline. The junction had 18 bases not matched to a gene; V was cut back by 7 bases and J by 5 bases. This CDR3 has 17 amino acids. The CDR3 DNA sequence: TGTGCCAGCACCTCCCGGTGGGGCAGGGGGCGCGTGGAGACCCAGTACTTC. Protein product: CASTSRWGRGRVETQYF.

In the case of this clone: An end of the junction differs from the germline gene, which may be a read error. The chain recombines TRBV11-1 with TRBJ2-3; a weak D match, TRBD2 (6 bases). Per germline, CDR1 SGHAT and CDR2 FQDESV (reference sequence). This CDR3 contains 14 residues. The CDR3 DNA reads TGTGCCAGCTGCTTAACTAGCCGAGAGGATACGCAGTATTTT. It yields the protein CASCLTSREDTQYF. Combining the CDR3 with reference TRBV11-1 and TRBJ2-3 gives the whole variable domain EAEVAQSPRYKITEKSQAVAFWCDPISGHATLYWYRQILGQGPELLVQFQDESVVDDSQLPKDRFSAERLKGVDSTLKIQPAELGDSAMYLCASCLTSREDTQYFGPGTRLTVL.

The rearrangement joins TRBV7-8 to TRBJ1-6; maybe TRBD1 (6 bases). This CDR3 is 18 amino acids long. V gave up 5 bases and J gave up 0 bases, with 17 bases separating them. Germline CDR1 and CDR2: SGHVS and FQNEAQ. The CDR3 here is CASSQDRYKSSYNSPLHF. CDR3 coding DNA: TGTGCCAGCAGCCAGGACAGATACAAGAGCTCCTATAATTCACCCCTCCACTTT.

The chain employs TRBV5-1 and TRBJ2-7, with 7 bases aligning to TRBD1. Trimming cost V 4 bases and J 0 bases; bases outside gene matches: 10. The germline gives CDR1 SGHRS, CDR2 YFSETQ. CDR3 size: 16 residues. CDR3 region: CASSPEQGYISYEQYF. Written as DNA, the CDR3 is TGCGCCAGCAGCCCGGAACAGGGGTATATCTCCTACGAGCAGTACTTC.

The V call is TRBV27, the J call TRBJ1-2, with 11 bases aligning to TRBD1. The V segment lost 8 bases and the J segment 8 bases; nucleotides outside the gene matches: 7. CDR3 length: 13 amino acids. Germline CDR1 reads MNHEY; CDR2 reads SMNVEV (reference sequence). The CDR3 region has the DNA TGTGCCAGCCGGACAGGGGGCGCGGAAGGCTACACCTTC. This encodes CASRTGGAEGYTF.

This chain uses TRBV3-1 (or the pseudogene TRBV3-2) with TRBJ2-2; D remains unclear. Germline CDR1 and CDR2: LGHDT and YNNKEL (reference sequence). The CDR3 totals 15 residues. V shed 3 bases and J shed 2 bases, with 10 bases lying between them. The DNA for the CDR3 is TGTGCCAGCAGCCATAGGCGGCACAACACCGGGGAGCTGTTTTTT. As protein: CASSHRRHNTGELFF.

The chain combines TRBV5-4 with TRBJ2-3; 14 nucleotides line up with TRBD2. Germline CDR1 and CDR2: SGHNT and YYREEE (reference sequence). Germline trimming cut 4 bases from V and 2 bases from J; bases unmatched to any gene: 3. This CDR3 comprises 16 residues. The CDR3 reads CASSQGLAGVTDTQYF. The CDR3 coding sequence is TGTGCCAGCAGCCAGGGACTAGCGGGAGTCACAGATACGCAGTATTTT.

The chain carries TRBV5-1 and TRBJ2-1; no definite D call. Per germline, CDR1 SGHRS and CDR2 YFSETQ. Trimming took off 8 bases at V and 1 base at J, with 10 bases between the two ends. This CDR3 has 13 residues. In DNA form, the CDR3 reads TGCGCCAGTGGGCAGTCTTCCTACAATGAGCAGTTCTTC. Its protein product is CASGQSSYNEQFF.

The chain is built from TRBV7-2 and TRBJ1-2; D not certain. Trimming shortened V by 5 bases and J by 2 bases, and 9 bases separated the two germline ends. The CDR3 is 13 residues long. Germline V gives CDR1 SGHTA, CDR2 FQGNSA. DNA for the CDR3: TGTGCCAGCAGCCCGGGTGCGAACTATGGCTACACCTTC. It specifies CASSPGANYGYTF.